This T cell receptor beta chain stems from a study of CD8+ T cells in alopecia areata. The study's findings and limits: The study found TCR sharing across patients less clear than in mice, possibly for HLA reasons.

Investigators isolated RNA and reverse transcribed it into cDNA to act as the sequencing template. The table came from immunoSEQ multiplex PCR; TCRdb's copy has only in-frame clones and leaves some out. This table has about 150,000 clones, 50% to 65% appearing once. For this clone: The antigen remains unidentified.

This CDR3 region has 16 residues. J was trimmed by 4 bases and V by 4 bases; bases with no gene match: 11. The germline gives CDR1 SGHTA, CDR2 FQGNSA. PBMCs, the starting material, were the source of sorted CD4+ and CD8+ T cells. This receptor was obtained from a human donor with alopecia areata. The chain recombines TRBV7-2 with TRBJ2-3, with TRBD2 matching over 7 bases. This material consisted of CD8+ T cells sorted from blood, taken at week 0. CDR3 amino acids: CASSSSGPGRPDTQYF. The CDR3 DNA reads TGTGCCAGCAGCTCCAGTGGACCCGGGAGGCCAGATACGCAGTATTTT.